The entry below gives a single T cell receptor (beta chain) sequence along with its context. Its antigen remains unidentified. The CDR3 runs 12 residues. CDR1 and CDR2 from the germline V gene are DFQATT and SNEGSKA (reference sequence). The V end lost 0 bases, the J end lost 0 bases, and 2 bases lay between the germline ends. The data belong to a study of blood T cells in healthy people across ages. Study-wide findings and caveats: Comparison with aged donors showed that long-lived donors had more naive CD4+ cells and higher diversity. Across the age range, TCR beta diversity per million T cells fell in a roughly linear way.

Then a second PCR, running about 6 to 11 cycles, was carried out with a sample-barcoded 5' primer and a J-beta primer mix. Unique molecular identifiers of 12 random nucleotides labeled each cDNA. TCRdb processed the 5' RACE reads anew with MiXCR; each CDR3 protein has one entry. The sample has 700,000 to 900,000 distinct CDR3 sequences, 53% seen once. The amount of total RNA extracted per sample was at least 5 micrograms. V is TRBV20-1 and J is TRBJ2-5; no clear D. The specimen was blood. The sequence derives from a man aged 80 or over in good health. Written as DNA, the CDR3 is TGCAGTGCTAGAGACAACCAAGAGACCCAGTACTTC. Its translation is CSARDNQETQYF.